The sequence of this T cell receptor (beta chain) was determined in a study of PD-1 blockade in mismatch repair-deficient tumors (TCRdb year 2017). As for the study more broadly: Between late 2013 and late 2016, approximately 90 consecutive patients with about a dozen mismatch repair-deficient cancer types, all previously treated and progressing, were enrolled in the trial. Deep sequencing of TCR CDR3 regions was used to track tumor-associated T cell clones in peripheral blood of patients responding to PD-1 blockade. The study at large found these results: Clones residing in the tumor, which were often undetectable in blood before treatment, expanded quickly after pembrolizumab and then contracted, generally before radiologic responses.

For each enrolled patient, mismatch repair deficiency was established using either polymerase chain reaction or immunohistochemistry. TCR sequencing was carried out for a few patients who responded to pembrolizumab therapy. The phase II trial prospectively tested pembrolizumab PD-1 blockade in advanced mismatch repair-deficient cancers regardless of tissue of origin. Peripheral blood T cell samples were gathered serially, both before PD-1 blockade started and at multiple time points afterward. Blood sampling times were expressed in weeks after the first pembrolizumab dose. In the germline V gene, CDR1 corresponds to SGHVS and CDR2 to FNYEAQ. V drops 5 bases and J drops 4 bases, leaving 14 bases in between. The CDR3 holds 14 amino acids from the cysteine to the phenylalanine. CDR3 DNA only is kept here, 42 bases in frame from base 1. The method behind the library was the immunoSEQ multiplex PCR assay. TCRdb retrieved this table from immuneACCESS and kept in-frame rearrangements only. Not all clones are present; in checked studies, unresolved V genes account for under half, and no reason is known for the remainder. In this sample the table shows about 130,000 clones, around nine tenths of which occur a single time. 12% of the sample comes from the top ten.

A word on this clone: This receptor's antigen is unknown. No base-level quality is on record; no much larger clone is a single base apart.

The chain is made from TRBV7-6 and TRBJ1-1; a tentative D call is TRBD1 (6 bases match). The specimen comprised peripheral blood, sampled approximately 71 weeks after starting pembrolizumab. This TCR derives from an adult with mismatch repair-deficient cancer. The CDR3 has the sequence CASSPEGGRTEAFF. The nucleotide sequence is TGTGCCAGCAGCCCGGAGGGGGGGCGCACTGAAGCTTTCTTT.